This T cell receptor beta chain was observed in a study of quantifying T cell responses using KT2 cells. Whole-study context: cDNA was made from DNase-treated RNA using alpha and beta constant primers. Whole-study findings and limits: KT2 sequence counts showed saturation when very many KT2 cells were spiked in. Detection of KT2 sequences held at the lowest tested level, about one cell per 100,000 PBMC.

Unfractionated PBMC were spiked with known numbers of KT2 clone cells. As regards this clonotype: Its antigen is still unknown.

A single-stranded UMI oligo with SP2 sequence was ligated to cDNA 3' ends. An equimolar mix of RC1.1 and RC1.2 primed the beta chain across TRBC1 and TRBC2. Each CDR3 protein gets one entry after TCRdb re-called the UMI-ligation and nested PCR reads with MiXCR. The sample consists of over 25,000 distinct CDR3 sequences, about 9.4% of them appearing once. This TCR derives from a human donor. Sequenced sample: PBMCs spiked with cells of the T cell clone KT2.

This CDR3 is CASSQQSRIDGTDTQYF. The CDR3 DNA is TGTGCCAGCAGTCAACAAAGCCGGATCGACGGCACAGATACGCAGTATTTT. The chain carries TRBV6-5 and TRBJ2-3; D unresolved. Germline V CDR1 and CDR2: MNHEY, SVGAGI. The CDR3 is 17 amino acids. The germline V and J ends were trimmed by 5 bases and 1 base, with 19 bases remaining between them.